This T cell receptor (beta chain) was profiled in a study of cytomegalovirus exposure and HLA in healthy donors. PCR primers comprised 60 Vbeta and 13 Jbeta primers. Clones were sequenced by immunoSEQ multiplex PCR, and TCRdb holds only the in-frame ones, with some missing. The sample includes 160,000 or so clones, 60% to 85% of them seen just once. Trimming stripped 2 bases from V and 9 bases from J, with 19 bases between. Germline V gene data show CDR1 as KGHSH and CDR2 as LQKENI. CDR3 length: 16 amino acids. This clone was detected only a few times. The genes are TRBV18 and TRBJ2-2; D call uncertain. Material for sequencing was PBMCs. The TCR originated in a man in his fifties or sixties in good health and CMV-seropositive. CDR3 protein: CASSPFSLLSSRELFF. CDR3 nucleotide sequence: TGTGCCAGCTCACCATTCTCCCTACTTAGTTCAAGGGAGCTGTTTTTT. The full variable domain, in which reference TRBV18 and TRBJ2-2 provide the parts outside the CDR3, is NAGVMQNPRHLVRRRGQEARLRCSPMKGHSHVYWYRQLPEEGLKFMVYLQKENIIDESGMPKERFSAEFPKEGPSILRIQQVVRGDSAAYFCASSPFSLLSSRELFFGEGSRLTVL.